The rows below give T cell receptor beta chains drawn from one sample of a study of cytomegalovirus exposure and HLA in healthy donors. TCRdb's copy holds only in-frame clones and misses some; the assay was immunoSEQ multiplex PCR. This sample carries about 120,000 clones, roughly 80% of them seen once, and the ten largest clones take 2.5%. Sequencing was done on a sample of PBMCs. The receptors here all came from a man aged 25 to 45 in good health and CMV-seronegative. CDR3s include the opening cysteine and the closing phenylalanine or tryptophan. D genes are given only for firm matches. Expanded clones are given a class, and other clones once, few, many or no size at all.

V gene	clone size	D gene	CDR3 length	J gene	CDR3 DNA	CDR3 protein
TRBV7-9	-	-	15	TRBJ1-5	TGTGCCAGCAGCTCCCAGGGCGCCGGCGATCAGCCCCAGCATTTT	CASSSQGAGDQPQHF
TRBV30	-	-	14	TRBJ1-2	TGTGCCTGGAGTGCCGCTAGTGGCATGAGTGGCTACACCTTC	CAWSAASGMSGYTF
TRBV2	once	-	16	TRBJ2-3	TGTGCCAGCAGTGAGGACTCTCGCGGGGGCACAGATACGCAGTATTTT	CASSEDSRGGTDTQYF
TRBV18	once	-	13	TRBJ2-2	TGTGCCAGCTCACCACGGCAGACCGGGGAGCTGTTTTTT	CASSPRQTGELFF
TRBV5-8	-	-	15	TRBJ1-2	TGTGCCAGCAGATGGGACTCTCGGGGGTACTATGGCTACACCTTC	CASRWDSRGYYGYTF
TRBV7-9	-	TRBD2	15	TRBJ2-7	TGTGCCAGCAGCAACCTAGCGGGAGTATGGGACGAGCAGTACTTC	CASSNLAGVWDEQYF
TRBV4-1	-	TRBD2	15	TRBJ2-7	TGCGCCAGCAGCCAACCCGGGACTAGCGTCTACGAGCAGTACTTC	CASSQPGTSVYEQYF
TRBV10-2	-	TRBD2	16	TRBJ2-3	TGCGCCAGCAGGAGCGGGAGTCGCGGACTGGTAGATACGCAGTATTTT	CASRSGSRGLVDTQYF
TRBV7-2	-	TRBD2	18	TRBJ2-7	TGTGCCAGCAGCTTAGGGGTTCTGGCTAGCGGGAGGGCCTACGAGCAGTACTTC	CASSLGVLASGRAYEQYF
TRBV27	few	TRBD2	17	TRBJ2-1	TGTGCCAGCAGTTTATCAACTCCGGGACTAGGCAGGTATGAGCAGTTCTTC	CASSLSTPGLGRYEQFF
TRBV7-8	-	TRBD2	16	TRBJ2-3	TGTGCCAGCAGCTTAGCGTCGGCGGGAGTAGGAGATACGCAGTATTTT	CASSLASAGVGDTQYF
TRBV13	-	TRBD2	20	TRBJ2-3	TGTGCCAGCAGCTCCCCTGGGGGGGTAGCGGGAGGCTCCGCCACAGATACGCAGTATTTT	CASSSPGGVAGGSATDTQYF
TRBV6-6	once	-	13	TRBJ1-2	TGTGCCAGCAGTCGACAGGAGTACTATGGCTACACCTTC	CASSRQEYYGYTF
TRBV5-1	-	TRBD2	17	TRBJ2-2	TGCGCCAGCAGCTTGGCGGCTAGCGGGGGCTTTGCTGTGGAGCTGTTTTTT	CASSLAASGGFAVELFF
TRBV5-1	few	TRBD1	15	TRBJ2-7	TGCGCCAGCTCCCGGATAATACAGGGGCGCTACGAGCAGTACTTC	CASSRIIQGRYEQYF
TRBV10-3	few	TRBD1	13	TRBJ1-1	TGTGCCATCAGTGGACAGGGGAACACTGAAGCTTTCTTT	CAISGQGNTEAFF
TRBV5-4	-	-	15	TRBJ2-1	TGTGCCAGCAGCTCCCCGGGTAATCGATACGATGAGCAGTTCTTC	CASSSPGNRYDEQFF
TRBV4-3	-	TRBD2	13	TRBJ2-1	TGCGCCAGCAGCCGGCGGGAGCGGGATGAGCAGTTCTTC	CASSRRERDEQFF
TRBV9	-	TRBD1	16	TRBJ1-2	TGTGCCAGCAGCGATCGGAGAAGGGACAGTAACTATGGCTACACCTTC	CASSDRRRDSNYGYTF
TRBV19	few	TRBD1	19	TRBJ1-5	TGTGCCAGTAGTCCGGTGGGGCAGGGGGCTAAGTGGAACAATCAGCCCCAGCATTTT	CASSPVGQGAKWNNQPQHF
TRBV19	-	TRBD1	16	TRBJ1-1	TGTGCCAGTAGTAATAAGGGGGACAGGGGCGGCACTGAAGCTTTCTTT	CASSNKGDRGGTEAFF
TRBV29-1	-	-	15	TRBJ2-1	TGCAGCGCTACTTTGGGGGGAGCCCCCTACAATGAGCAGTTCTTC	CSATLGGAPYNEQFF
TRBV27	-	TRBD1	16	TRBJ2-2	TGTGCCAGCAGGGAGGTCCGGACAGGGCCCCGCGGGGAGCTGTTTTTT	CASREVRTGPRGELFF
TRBV5-1	-	TRBD2	15	TRBJ2-2	TGCGCCAGCAGCTTGGGGGCGGGAGATCACGGGGAGCTGTTTTTT	CASSLGAGDHGELFF
TRBV28	-	-	15	TRBJ2-7	TGTGCCAGCAGTGGGGTGGGGGGATCCTACTACGAGCAGTACTTC	CASSGVGGSYYEQYF
TRBV11-3	-	TRBD2	16	TRBJ2-5	TGTGCCAGCAGCAATAGGGACGGACTAGCCCGAGAGACCCAGTACTTC	CASSNRDGLARETQYF
TRBV7-9	-	-	16	TRBJ1-2	TGTGCCACCACCAATCCTAACGTGAGAATCAACTATGGCTACCCCTTC	CATTNPNVRINYGYPF
TRBV28	-	TRBD2	17	TRBJ2-7	TGTGCCAGCAAAAGTGCTAGCGGGACAAGGGGGTCCTACGAGCAGTACTTC	CASKSASGTRGSYEQYF
TRBV19	-	TRBD2	12	TRBJ2-4	TGTGCCAGCTCGACTAGCGGAGGCATTCAGTACTTC	CASSTSGGIQYF
TRBV7-9	-	-	15	TRBJ2-7	TGTGCCAGCAGCTTAAGCGCCGCCAGGGGCTACGAGCAGTACTTC	CASSLSAARGYEQYF
TRBV5-4	-	TRBD2	17	TRBJ2-5	TGTGCCAGCAGCTTGGGAAGCGGACTAGCGGGAGGCCCTACCCAGTACTTC	CASSLGSGLAGGPTQYF
TRBV11-3	-	-	15	TRBJ1-2	TGTGCCAGCAGCTTAGATCAGAGAGGATCCTATGGCTACACCTTC	CASSLDQRGSYGYTF
TRBV7-2	-	-	16	TRBJ1-4	TGTGCCAGCAGCATAACCGGGAACCGGCGGGGGGAAAAACTGTTTTTT	CASSITGNRRGEKLFF
TRBV21-1	-	-	15	TRBJ2-3	TGTGCCAGCAGCAAATGGACAGTTACCACAGATACGCAGTATTTT	CASSKWTVTTDTQYF
TRBV5-4	-	TRBD1	14	TRBJ2-7	TGTGCCAGCAGCCAGGGGACAGCCCTCGATGAGCAGTACTTC	CASSQGTALDEQYF
TRBV10-3	-	TRBD2	14	TRBJ2-3	TGTGCCATCAGTGGTGTTAGCGGGAGTGATACGCAGTATTTT	CAISGVSGSDTQYF
TRBV19	-	TRBD2	13	TRBJ2-1	TGTGCCACTAGGGACGGCGGGGGTAATGAGCAGTTCTTC	CATRDGGGNEQFF
TRBV29-1	few	-	13	TRBJ2-7	TGCAGCGTTGGTTCGACAGACCGCTACGAGCAGTACTTC	CSVGSTDRYEQYF
TRBV29-1	-	TRBD1	15	TRBJ2-2	TGCAGCGTTGAGGGGGGACAGGGTGACACCGGGGAGCTGTTTTTT	CSVEGGQGDTGELFF
TRBV13	-	-	16	TRBJ2-7	TGTGCCAGCAGCTTAGGATCCGGGGATACCTCCTACGAGCAGTACTTC	CASSLGSGDTSYEQYF
TRBV6-1	-	TRBD1	16	TRBJ2-7	TGTGCCAGCAGTGCTAGATGGGGACAGGGGACCTACGAGCAGTACTTC	CASSARWGQGTYEQYF
TRBV30	-	TRBD1	15	TRBJ1-5	TGTGCCTGGAGTGCGCTGGACAGGGGCAATCAGCCCCAGAATTTT	CAWSALDRGNQPQNF
TRBV11-2	-	TRBD1	14	TRBJ2-7	TGTGCCAGCAGACCCGTGGACAGGGACTACGAGCAGTACTTC	CASRPVDRDYEQYF
TRBV5-8	-	-	15	TRBJ2-3	TGTGCCAGCAGGGCCAGAAAGACATACACAGATACGCAGTATTTT	CASRARKTYTDTQYF
TRBV10-3	-	-	14	TRBJ2-3	TGTGCCATCAGTGAGAGAGAAAACACAGATACGCAGTATTTT	CAISERENTDTQYF
TRBV25-1	-	-	13	TRBJ1-1	TGCGCAACTTCGGGACACCCGAACACTGAAGCTTTCTTT	CATSGHPNTEAFF
TRBV7-2	-	-	12	TRBJ1-1	TGTGCCAGCAGCTTAGGGTTTGGCGAAGCTTTCTTT	CASSLGFGEAFF
TRBV27	-	-	12	TRBJ2-7	TGTGCCAGCGGTAGGACTGGTCTCGAGCAGTACTTC	CASGRTGLEQYF
TRBV5-1	-	TRBD2	12	TRBJ2-7	TGCGCCAGCAGGGACGGGGAGGGCGAGCAGTACTTC	CASRDGEGEQYF
TRBV5-6	-	TRBD2	15	TRBJ2-2	TGTGCCAGCAGCTTGTCCGCGGGAGACACCGGGGAGCTGTTTTTT	CASSLSAGDTGELFF
TRBV5-1	-	-	14	TRBJ2-6	TGCGCCAGCAGCTTGGTCCAAGGGGCCAACGTCCTGACTTTC	CASSLVQGANVLTF
TRBV19	-	TRBD1	16	TRBJ2-7	TGTGCCAGTAGTCCTCCGGGACAGATGATTACCTACGAGCAGTACTTC	CASSPPGQMITYEQYF
TRBV7-6	-	-	13	TRBJ2-2	TGTGCCAGCAGCCGTATGGCTGACGGGGAGCTGTTTTTT	CASSRMADGELFF
TRBV7-9	-	TRBD1	14	TRBJ2-7	TGTGCCAGCAGCTCACCGGGACAGATTTACGAGCAGTACTTC	CASSSPGQIYEQYF
TRBV6-1	few	TRBD1	13	TRBJ1-5	TGTGCCAGTGGTGGACAGGGCAATCAGCCCCAGCATTTT	CASGGQGNQPQHF
TRBV5-1	-	-	14	TRBJ2-7	TGCGCCAGCAGCTTGGGAGTAAAGAGCTACGAGCAGTACTTC	CASSLGVKSYEQYF
TRBV6-4	-	-	14	TRBJ1-1	TGTGCCAGCAGCACAACCTTGGGGGGGACTGAAGCTTTCTTT	CASSTTLGGTEAFF
TRBV30	-	-	16	TRBJ1-6	TGTGCCTGGAGAGGGGCGGACAGCTCCTATAATTCACCCCTCCACTTT	CAWRGADSSYNSPLHF
TRBV7-8	-	-	17	TRBJ2-3	TGTGCCAGCAGCGACACCTTCTGGCGGGAAAAAACAGATACGCAGTATTTT	CASSDTFWREKTDTQYF
TRBV27	-	TRBD1	14	TRBJ1-1	TGTGCCAGCAGCGGACAGGGAGTATATACTGAAGCTTTCTTT	CASSGQGVYTEAFF